What follows are 30 T cell receptor beta chains derived from one specimen sequenced in a study of cytotoxic CD8 clonotypes in ibrutinib-treated CLL. The repertoire was sequenced with immunoSEQ multiplex PCR; TCRdb's copy has only in-frame clones and lacks some. The repertoire holds some 310,000 clones, with 80% as singletons. The sample here was PBMCs, taken before ibrutinib treatment. The receptors were sampled from a human donor with chronic lymphocytic leukemia.

The rearrangement links TRBV18 to TRBJ2-7; D not certain. CDR3 length: 12 residues. Germline V CDR1 and CDR2: KGHSH, LQKENI. V was clipped by 5 bases and J by 2 bases, with 7 bases between them. CDR3 nucleotide sequence: TGTGCCAGCTCATCCCTACCCTACGAGCAGTACTTC. It yields the protein CASSSLPYEQYF.

The chain is built from TRBV4-3 and TRBJ2-7, with D perhaps TRBD1 (5 bases). CDR3 length: 15 amino acids. V was clipped by 1 base and J by 5 bases, with 15 bases between them. Germline V gene data show CDR1 as LGHNA and CDR2 as YSLEER. The CDR3 DNA sequence: TGCGCCAGCAGCCAAGGTATCGCAGGGATGAACGAGCAGTACTTC. It is translated as CASSQGIAGMNEQYF.

Turning to this clone: The sample holds other DNA sequences that translate to the same CDR3. The chain employs TRBV18 and TRBJ2-1; 11 bases match TRBD2. There are 15 residues in the CDR3. Trimming at V came to 5 bases and at J to 4 bases, leaving 4 bases not matched to a gene. Germline V CDR1 and CDR2: KGHSH, LQKENI. This CDR3 is CASSAGTSGYNEQFF. CDR3 sequence (DNA): TGTGCCAGCTCAGCCGGGACTAGCGGTTACAATGAGCAGTTCTTC.

The chain couples TRBV5-4 to TRBJ2-7, with D possibly being TRBD1 or TRBD2 (5 bases each). Trimming took off 0 bases at V and 5 bases at J, with 21 bases between the two ends. CDR1 is SGHNT, CDR2 YYREEE, per germline (reference sequence). The CDR3 has 17 amino acids. The CDR3 DNA follows: TGTGCCAGCAGCTTGGGATCCGGGGCCTTAGCTCGGGACGAGCAGTACTTC. Translating gives CASSLGSGALARDEQYF.

The V gene is TRBV9, the J gene TRBJ2-1; TRBD1 is a possible D gene (6 bases). The CDR3 runs 12 residues. The V end was cut by 6 bases, the J end by 5 bases, with 9 bases between. Germline loops: CDR1 SGDLS, CDR2 YYNGEE. The CDR3 coding sequence is TGTGCCAGCAAGGACAGAAACAATGAGCAGTTCTTC. Translated: CASKDRNNEQFF.

This chain connects TRBV28 to TRBJ1-1, with a possible D match to TRBD1 (5 bases). Per the germline V gene, CDR1 is MDHEN and CDR2 is SYDVKM. V was pared by 2 bases and J by 3 bases, with 13 bases between. The CDR3 is 15 residues long. The CDR3 DNA sequence: TGTGCCAGCAGTTTACCGCCTCTGGGGGACACTGAAGCTTTCTTT. It yields the protein CASSLPPLGDTEAFF.

This sequence joins TRBV6-6 and TRBJ1-2; 8 positions match TRBD1. CDR1 MNHNY and CDR2 SVGAGI come from the germline V gene (reference sequence). The CDR3 loop spans 13 amino acids. J lost 5 bases, V lost 8 bases, and 7 bases had no gene match. For the CDR3, the DNA is TGTGCCAGCTTCCCCCAGGGGGCTTATGGCTACACCTTC. It specifies CASFPQGAYGYTF.

V usage is TRBV5-1 and J usage is TRBJ2-2, with TRBD1 matching 7 bases. J was trimmed by 6 bases and V by 4 bases; bases with no gene match: 6. Germline V CDR1 and CDR2: SGHRS, YFSETQ. The CDR3 sequence is 14 residues long. The CDR3 DNA is TGCGCCAGCAGCCTAGCAGGGGGTTCCGGGGAGCTGTTTTTT. It translates to CASSLAGGSGELFF.

This rearrangement joins TRBV30 to TRBJ1-2; 10 bases match TRBD1. Germline values: CDR1 GTSNPN, CDR2 SVGIG (reference sequence). With 2 bases clipped from V and 6 bases from J, the junction kept 12 bases outside the gene matches. The CDR3 is 16 residues long. The CDR3 sequence: CAWSSHRDRGTDGYTF. CDR3 nucleotide sequence: TGTGCCTGGAGTTCCCACCGGGACAGGGGAACGGATGGCTACACCTTC.

The chain combines TRBV10-3 with TRBJ1-2, with D perhaps matching TRBD1 (6 bases). Germline V gene sequence: CDR1 ENHRY, CDR2 SYGVKD. The V end was cut by 3 bases, the J end by 4 bases, with 9 bases between. The CDR3 loop spans 13 amino acids. The CDR3 DNA reads TGTGCCATCAGTGACCCGGACAGCTATGGCTACACCTTC. Translation gives CAISDPDSYGYTF.

There are a few counts of this clone. The gene calls are TRBV10-3 and TRBJ2-3, with TRBD2 matching over 9 bases. After removal of 5 bases from V and 4 bases from J, the junction contained 13 bases not matched to a gene. The V gene's germline CDR1 is ENHRY and CDR2 SYGVKD. The CDR3 contains 17 residues. This chain's CDR3 is CAISTSGRPNSADTQYF. The CDR3 bases are TGTGCCATCAGTACCAGCGGGAGGCCAAACTCAGCAGATACGCAGTATTTT.

This clone came up once. The chain links TRBV7-2 to TRBJ2-3, with D possibly being TRBD1 (5 bases). Trimming pared 2 bases from V and 0 bases from J, leaving 9 bases between. CDR1 and CDR2 (germline): SGHTA, FQGNSA. The CDR3 consists of 15 residues. CDR3 nucleotide sequence: TGTGCCAGCAGCTTATACTGGGGCAGCACAGATACGCAGTATTTT. Translated: CASSLYWGSTDTQYF.

This chain uses TRBV5-6 with TRBJ2-7, with no clear D. The CDR3 has 13 amino acids. V lost 0 bases to trimming and J lost 6 bases, with 10 bases between them. The germline V gene encodes CDR1 SGHDT and CDR2 YYEEEE. The CDR3 coding sequence is TGTGCCAGCAGCTTGGCCGTAGGTCTCGAGCAGTACTTC. Encoded protein: CASSLAVGLEQYF.

This clone is a singleton in its sample. The CDR3 coding sequence is TGTGCCAGCAGACCGATTGGGGCGGCTGGCTACACCTTC. It encodes CASRPIGAAGYTF. V gene TRBV6-5 combines with J gene TRBJ1-2, with D perhaps matching TRBD1 (5 bases). The CDR3 contains 13 residues. The V end was cut by 6 bases, the J end by 7 bases, with 15 bases between. Germline V gene sequence: CDR1 MNHEY, CDR2 SVGAGI.

The CDR3 sequence: CASSEYIRGGGETQYF. The CDR3 DNA reads TGTGCCAGCAGTGAATATATCCGGGGAGGAGGAGAGACCCAGTACTTC. V is TRBV25-1 and J is TRBJ2-5; D is possibly TRBD2 (6 bases). Germline CDR1 and CDR2: MGHDK and SYGVNS. The germline V and J ends were trimmed by 0 bases and 4 bases, with 15 bases remaining between them. The CDR3 is made up of 16 amino acids. Looking up the rest from reference TRBV25-1 and TRBJ2-5 gives the full variable domain: EADIYQTPRYLVIGTGKKITLECSQTMGHDKMYWYQQDPGMELHLIHYSYGVNSTEKGDLSSESTVSRIRTEHFPLTLESARPSHTSQYLCASSEYIRGGGETQYFGPGTRLLVL.

The rearrangement joins TRBV21-1 to TRBJ1-2; TRBD1 is taken as the D call from the table, unchecked against the DNA. TRBV21-1 is listed as a pseudogene. The CDR3 is made up of 14 amino acids. CDR3 region: CASSSRQGLDGYTF. CDR3 nucleotides: TGTGCCAGCAGCAGCCGACAGGGGCTCGACGGCTACACCTTC.

This clone has just one count. In DNA, the CDR3 is TGTGCCAGCAGTGCCCCAAATTTCTATGGCTACACCTTC. As protein: CASSAPNFYGYTF. The chain has TRBV6-1 and TRBJ1-2, with D uncertain. Germline loops: CDR1 MNHNS, CDR2 SASEGT. The CDR3 loop spans 13 amino acids. V was cut by 4 bases and J by 4 bases, with 10 bases left in between.

The V gene is TRBV15, the J gene TRBJ1-2; a weak D match, TRBD1 (5 bases). The V end lost 1 base, the J end lost 2 bases, and 8 bases lay between the germline ends. Germline-derived CDR1 and CDR2 are LNHNV and YYDKDF (reference sequence). The CDR3 has 14 amino acids. The CDR3 sequence: CATSRAGVNYGYTF. DNA of the CDR3: TGTGCCACCAGCAGAGCGGGGGTAAACTATGGCTACACCTTC. The variable domain in full, completed from reference TRBV15 and TRBJ1-2, reads DAMVIQNPRYQVTQFGKPVTLSCSQTLNHNVMYWYQQKSSQAPKLLFHYYDKDFNNEADTPDNFQSRRPNTSFCFLDIRSPGLGDTAMYLCATSRAGVNYGYTFGSGTRLTVV.

J is TRBJ2-1 and V is TRBV7-2; 7 bases match TRBD1. The J segment lost 4 bases and the V segment lost 1 base, leaving 4 bases of the junction unmatched. CDR1 is SGHTA, CDR2 FQGNSA, per germline. The CDR3 spans 15 residues. CDR3 bases: TGTGCCAGCAGCTTAGATGAGACAGGGTACAATGAGCAGTTCTTC. Its translation is CASSLDETGYNEQFF.

The chain combines TRBV5-4 with TRBJ2-7; 8 nucleotides match TRBD2. There are 15 residues in the CDR3. Germline lookup yields CDR1 SGHNT and CDR2 YYREEE (reference sequence). The junction had 6 bases not matched to a gene; V was cut back by 3 bases and J by 1 base. The CDR3 here is CASSWGLVDSYEQYF. DNA of the CDR3: TGTGCCAGCAGCTGGGGACTAGTCGATTCCTACGAGCAGTACTTC. Complete variable domain (other parts from reference TRBV5-4 and TRBJ2-7): ETGVTQSPTHLIKTRGQQVTLRCSSQSGHNTVSWYQQALGQGPQFIFQYYREEENGRGNFPPRFSGLQFPNYSSELNVNALELDDSALYLCASSWGLVDSYEQYFGPGTRLTVT.

The chain recombines TRBV6-5 with TRBJ2-1; D is ambiguous. The CDR3 spans 14 residues. Deletions cut 4 bases from V and 0 bases from J, with 7 bases between. Looked up from germline, CDR1 is MNHEY and CDR2 is SVGAGI. CDR3 amino acids: CASSSLSSYNEQFF. CDR3 coding DNA: TGTGCCAGCAGTTCGCTGAGCTCCTACAATGAGCAGTTCTTC.

V is TRBV2 and J is TRBJ1-5; unclear D gene. Germline values: CDR1 SNHLY, CDR2 FYNNEI. Trimming took off 6 bases at V and 3 bases at J, with 21 bases between the two ends. The CDR3 sequence is 17 residues long. CDR3: CASRTGGTSIDNQPQHF. CDR3 nucleotide sequence: TGTGCCAGCAGAACGGGTGGTACGTCGATAGACAATCAGCCCCAGCATTTT.

The chain recombines TRBV7-9 with TRBJ1-1, with a possible D match to TRBD1 (6 bases). There are 15 residues in the CDR3. Deletions cut 1 base from V and 5 bases from J, with 14 bases between. Germline V gives CDR1 SEHNR, CDR2 FQNEAQ (reference sequence). The CDR3 DNA reads as TGTGCCAGCAGCTTAGGCTTGGGGGCGGTTACTGAAGCTTTCTTT. It yields the protein CASSLGLGAVTEAFF.

This chain connects TRBV7-8 to TRBJ2-7; tentative D call: TRBD1 (5 bases). V was clipped by 4 bases and J by 2 bases, with 21 bases between them. The germline CDR1 and CDR2 sequences are SGHVS and FQNEAQ. The CDR3 extends over 17 amino acids. In DNA form, the CDR3 reads TGTGCCAGCAGCTCAAACACCAATGACAGAATCCCCTACGAGCAGTACTTC. This translates into CASSSNTNDRIPYEQYF.

The rearrangement links TRBV1 to TRBJ2-3; whether TRBD2, the table's D call, matches the DNA was not checked. TRBV1 is noted as a pseudogene. The CDR3 loop spans 17 amino acids. The CDR3 DNA reads TGCACCAGCAGCCAAGTTCTGCGGGAGTGGGGCACAGATACGCAGTATTTT. As protein: CTSSQVLREWGTDTQYF.

V is TRBV27 and J is TRBJ2-7; 7 nucleotides align to TRBD1. V was clipped by 5 bases and J by 2 bases; unmatched bases: 9. The CDR3 totals 15 residues. Per the germline V gene, CDR1 is MNHEY and CDR2 is SMNVEV (reference sequence). CDR3 sequence (DNA): TGTGCCAGCAGTCCGGGACAGCTCGTCGCCTACGAGCAGTACTTC. It is translated as CASSPGQLVAYEQYF.

A remark on this clone: The junction does not match germline at one end; this may be a read error. This sequence joins TRBV7-7 and TRBJ2-1; 7 bases align to TRBD1. Per germline, CDR1 SSHAT and CDR2 FNYEAQ (reference sequence). The CDR3 has 13 amino acids. The CDR3 DNA sequence: TGTGCTAGCAGCCAAGACAGGGCCAATGAGCAGTTCTTC. Translating it yields CASSQDRANEQFF. The full variable domain, completed using reference TRBV7-7 and TRBJ2-1, is GAGVSQSPRYKVTKRGQDVTLRCDPISSHATLYWYQQALGQGPEFLTYFNYEAQPDKSGLPSDRFSAERPEGSISTLTIQRTEQRDSAMYRCASSQDRANEQFFGPGTRLTVL.

The rearrangement uses TRBV6-1 and TRBJ1-2, with 10 nucleotides matching TRBD1. The J segment lost 5 bases and the V segment lost 8 bases, leaving 5 bases of the junction unmatched. The CDR3 length is 13 residues. Looked up from germline, CDR1 is MNHNS and CDR2 is SASEGT. CDR3 coding DNA: TGTGCCAGCGGACGGGACAGGGGTTATGGCTACACCTTC. Protein product: CASGRDRGYGYTF.

The chain is built from TRBV15 and TRBJ2-2; no reliable D call. Per germline, CDR1 LNHNV and CDR2 YYDKDF (reference sequence). This CDR3 is 15 amino acids long. Trimming removed 3 bases at V and 0 bases at J, with 8 bases between. CDR3 protein: CATSSGLSNTGELFF. CDR3 bases: TGTGCCACCAGCAGTGGTCTATCGAACACCGGGGAGCTGTTTTTT. Full variable domain (rest looked up from reference TRBV15 and TRBJ2-2): DAMVIQNPRYQVTQFGKPVTLSCSQTLNHNVMYWYQQKSSQAPKLLFHYYDKDFNNEADTPDNFQSRRPNTSFCFLDIRSPGLGDTAMYLCATSSGLSNTGELFFGEGSRLTVL.

The count of this clone is one. This chain links TRBV29-1 with TRBJ2-1; D is tentatively TRBD1 or TRBD2 (5 bases each). The V end was cut by 0 bases, the J end by 7 bases, with 22 bases between. The CDR3 has 17 amino acids. The germline V gene encodes CDR1 SQVTM and CDR2 ANQGSEA. CDR3 in DNA: TGCAGCGTTGAAGACTTGAAAGGACCAAGGGGAGTGAATGAGCAGTTCTTC. It codes for CSVEDLKGPRGVNEQFF.